Sequencing of this T cell receptor (beta chain) was carried out in a study of shared clonotypes between healthy human individuals. Clones were sequenced by immunoSEQ multiplex PCR, and TCRdb holds only the in-frame ones, with some missing. The sample has roughly 170,000 clones, roughly 70% seen once; the top ten hold about 10%. Study-level points and caveats: Few donors limited the genetic and exposure-history diversity represented.

Healthy HIV-negative adults with no recent acute infections or vaccinations were recruited as donors. Caucasian adults residing in Nashville, Tennessee made up all the donors. Into CD45RA+ naive and CD45RA-negative memory subsets, the CD4+ cells were split. A note on this clone: What it binds is unknown.

With 5 bases removed from V and 4 bases from J, the gap between germline ends came to 14 bases. The length of the CDR3 is 14 residues. Germline loops: CDR1 SGHVS, CDR2 FQNEAQ. This rearrangement joins TRBV7-8 to TRBJ1-2, with a tentative D call TRBD1 (5 bases). This TCR was sampled from a man aged 30-40 years in good health. Sequencing was done on a sample of memory CD4+ T cells sorted from blood. Documented subset: CD45RA-negative fraction. CDR3 region: CASSPRDGFYGYTF. CDR3 coding DNA: TGTGCCAGCAGCCCGCGGGACGGCTTCTATGGCTACACCTTC.